This TCR beta chain was retrieved from a study of T cells in Graves' hyperthyroidism and ophthalmopathy. Study-wide results and limits: Ophthalmopathy cases were set apart from stable hyperthyroidism by a 13 V-J model. Most clonotypes that expanded in the thyroid above 0.001 also showed up in blood.

This clonotype was detected only a few times. The antigen remains undetermined. In patients aged 18 to 65, hyperthyroidism was newly diagnosed, with duration under 2 months. The germline V gene encodes CDR1 SQVTM and CDR2 ANQGSEA. V dropped 5 bases and J dropped 1 base, with 6 bases sitting between them. The CDR3 loop spans 12 amino acids. Regions amplified from RNA transcripts were the TCR beta CDR3 regions. With the HTBI primer set, the TCR CDR3 went through a first round of RT-PCR. A single record per CDR3 protein comes from TCRdb applying MiXCR to the multiplex PCR reads. Among some 250,000 distinct CDR3 sequences listed, about 14% were seen once.

The sequencing sample was made of blood. The chain is built from TRBV29-1 and TRBJ2-1; D perhaps matches TRBD1 (5 bases). The receptor was derived from a woman in her thirties or forties with Graves' hyperthyroidism that later progressed to Graves' ophthalmopathy. The CDR3 coding sequence is TGCAGCGTTACAGGTTCCTACAATGAGCAGTTCTTC. Translated, it gives CSVTGSYNEQFF.